Listed below are T cell receptor beta chains from one sample, sequenced in a study of T cells expressing NK-cell markers. From its re-call of the 5' RACE reads, TCRdb lists each CDR3 protein once, without DNA. This specimen shows roughly 430,000 distinct CDR3 sequences; the ten leading clones hold roughly 8%. Specimen: blood T cells: a sorted CD56 or NKG2C T cell subset, CD4+ or CD8+ T cells, or bulk PBMC T cells (not recorded which). The receptors were gathered from a woman between 18 and 70 years old in good health. The CDR3 runs from the conserved cysteine through the conserved F or W.

v_call,cdr3_length,j_call,cdr3_aa
TRBV29-1,12,TRBJ1-2,CSVATAYYGYTF
TRBV20-1,12,TRBJ1-6,CSGGSYNSPLHF
TRBV18,14,TRBJ2-1,CASSLPPPYNEQFF
TRBV2,15,TRBJ2-5,CASSEVGQGKETQYF
TRBV10-1,14,TRBJ2-1,CASSGLAGVNEQFF
TRBV4-2,19,TRBJ2-1,CASSQRPGTSGGWYNEQFF
TRBV30,13,TRBJ1-1,CAWSLTGRTEAFF
TRBV12-3/TRBV12-4,12,TRBJ2-1,CASTSVGNEQFF
TRBV7-2,14,TRBJ2-1,CASSSDRGNNEQFF
TRBV7-9,13,TRBJ2-1,CASSQRGVDEQFF
TRBV12-3/TRBV12-4,17,TRBJ2-2,CASSSTSQGSNTGELFF
TRBV6-2/TRBV6-3,14,TRBJ2-1,CASSSPGLVHEQFF
TRBV29-1,14,TRBJ1-5,CSARDRGSGQPQHF
TRBV20-1,16,TRBJ2-7,CSATPRVPRTTYEQYF
TRBV7-9,15,TRBJ2-6,CASSSPTDRANVLTF
TRBV20-1,15,TRBJ2-3,CSALGPKSRTDTQYF
TRBV6-2/TRBV6-3,16,TRBJ2-2,CASSYHLTPNTGELFF
TRBV20-1,12,TRBJ1-1,CSATTTRTEAFF
TRBV20-1,17,TRBJ2-1,CSAPGGLRDQAYNEQFF
TRBV29-1,11,TRBJ1-2,CSVFWAEGYTF